These 9 T cell receptor beta chains share one sample of origin, sequenced in a study of beta chain features in type 1 diabetes. Study-wide results and limits: When Type 1 diabetes patients were examined, their TCRB CDR3s proved moderately but significantly shorter in all four CD4+ subsets.

These receptors have no known antigen. The study reverse transcribed the entire isolated RNA, so it sequenced expressed TCRB transcripts. The protocol was immunoSEQ multiplex PCR, while the TCRdb copy is restricted to in-frame clones and leaves out a portion. The sample comprises roughly 340,000 clones, roughly 12% of which are singletons, and about 0.01% rests with the top ten. The sequenced sample consisted of naive CD4+ T cells from blood. Receptors were obtained from a woman younger than 30 with type 1 diabetes.

This clone was counted only a few times. Relative to the germline gene, one junction end is altered; a read error may explain this. CDR3 DNA: TGCGCCAGCAGCCAAGATAACCAGGGGGCCAGCCTAGGGTCCTTC. It encodes CASSQDNQGASLGSF. This chain joins TRBV4-3 and TRBJ1-2; 8 positions agree with TRBD1. CDR1 is LGHNA and CDR2 is YSLEER in the germline V gene. The CDR3 length is 15 residues.

This clone came up a few times. The V gene is TRBV5-1, the J gene TRBJ2-1; 8 bases fit TRBD2. This CDR3 contains 17 residues. After removal of 0 bases from V and 1 base from J, the junction contained 6 bases not matched to a gene. CDR1 and CDR2 (germline): SGHRS, YFSETQ. CDR3 DNA sequence: TGCGCCAGCAGCTTGGCGCCTAGCGGGCGGTCCTACAATGAGCAGTTCTTC. This sequence encodes CASSLAPSGRSYNEQFF.

The sample holds a few counts of this clone. This chain connects TRBV6-6 to TRBJ2-7; 14 bases line up with TRBD2. V gave up 2 bases and J gave up 7 bases; unmatched junction bases: 4. The CDR3 is 15 amino acids. CDR1 and CDR2 (germline): MNHNY, SVGAGI (reference sequence). CDR3 protein: CASSYGTSGSREQYF. For the CDR3, the DNA is TGTGCCAGCAGTTACGGGACTAGCGGGAGCAGGGAGCAGTACTTC.

This clone was detected a few times. This sequence joins TRBV28 and TRBJ2-1; D is unresolved. V was shortened by 8 bases and J by 8 bases, with 10 bases between the two germline ends. The CDR3 is 11 amino acids. The germline V gene has CDR1 MDHEN and CDR2 SYDVKM. The CDR3, as DNA: TGTGCCAGCCGGGTTTTCGATGAGCAGTTCTTC. Translated: CASRVFDEQFF. Supplemented by reference TRBV28 and TRBJ2-1, the full variable domain reads DVKVTQSSRYLVKRTGEKVFLECVQDMDHENMFWYRQDPGLGLRLIYFSYDVKMKEKGDIPEGYSVSREKKERFSLILESASTNQTSMYLCASRVFDEQFFGPGTRLTVL.

The rearrangement links TRBV2 to TRBJ2-5, with D possibly matching TRBD2 (6 bases). The assigned J gene may be wrong: the sequence end matches TRBJ2-7 better. The germline gives CDR1 SNHLY, CDR2 FYNNEI. This CDR3 comprises 15 residues. The CDR3: CASIERAGSLYEQYF. DNA of the CDR3: TGTGCCAGCATCGAGCGGGCAGGGAGTCTGTACGAGCAGTACTTC.

V gene TRBV11-2 combines with J gene TRBJ2-1; 9 bases align to TRBD2. CDR1 SGHAT and CDR2 FQNNGV come from the germline V gene. V lost 4 bases, J lost 5 bases, and 9 bases stayed unmatched. CDR3 length: 16 amino acids. The CDR3 loop is CASSSYRVAGDNEQFF. The CDR3 bases are TGTGCCAGCAGCTCATACCGGGTAGCGGGGGACAATGAGCAGTTCTTC.

This clone turned up a few times. The chain links TRBV9 to TRBJ1-4; 10 bases line up with TRBD1. The V segment lost 4 bases and the J segment 2 bases; nucleotides outside the gene matches: 14. The germline CDR1 and CDR2 sequences are SGDLS and YYNGEE. This CDR3 is 19 amino acids long. The CDR3 here is CASSPRPGTGEKTNEKLFF. CDR3 DNA sequence: TGTGCCAGCAGCCCCCGTCCCGGGACAGGGGAGAAGACTAATGAAAAACTGTTTTTT.

The chain recombines TRBV9 with TRBJ2-7, with D hard to call. The germline gives CDR1 SGDLS, CDR2 YYNGEE. The CDR3 has 15 amino acids. Trimming left V 3 bases short and J 6 bases short, with 19 bases between. The CDR3 sequence: CASSARAGYSGEQYF. The CDR3 DNA follows: TGTGCCAGCAGCGCTCGAGCCGGCTATTCGGGCGAGCAGTACTTC.

The CDR3 coding sequence is TGTGCCAGCAGTTACTCGGCAGGACTCTATGGCTACACCTTC. Translated: CASSYSAGLYGYTF. The rearrangement uses TRBV6-5 and TRBJ1-2; D is unresolved. This CDR3 has 14 amino acids. Germline V lookup: CDR1 MNHEY, CDR2 SVGAGI. V dropped 0 bases and J dropped 4 bases, with 9 bases sitting between them.